The clone carrying this T cell receptor beta chain has ten or more counts. The data belong to a study of CD8 T cells in ankylosing spondylitis. From germline, CDR1 is SEHNR and CDR2 FQNEAQ (reference sequence). Deletions cut 1 base from V and 2 bases from J, with 15 bases between. There are 17 residues in the CDR3. TCRdb analysed the 5' RACE reads with MiXCR anew, one entry per CDR3 protein. The sample records 30,000 to 45,000 distinct CDR3 sequences, about an eighth being singletons. The clonotype comes from a male donor with ankylosing spondylitis. The V and J genes are TRBV7-9 and TRBJ1-3; D remains ambiguous. Material for sequencing was synovial fluid, either unsorted or a sorted T cell fraction (not recorded which). In DNA, the CDR3 is TGTGCCAGCAGCTTAGAAAGTGGGAGGCCCCCTGGAAACACCATATATTTT. This sequence encodes CASSLESGRPPGNTIYF.